The 25 T cell receptor beta chains below come from one sample, sequenced in a study of blood T cell repertoires in COVID-19. Measured with immunoSEQ multiplex PCR; TCRdb has only the in-frame clones, and not every one. This sample has 240,000 or so clones, with approximately 88% found just once. Sequencing input: peripheral blood. Receptors were obtained from a woman aged 25 to 39 with acute or convalescent COVID-19.

The rearrangement links TRBV19 to TRBJ2-1; the D gene is possibly TRBD2 (5 bases). CDR1 LNHDA and CDR2 SQIVND come from the germline V gene (reference sequence). The CDR3 contains 14 residues. V lost 7 bases, J lost 3 bases, and 13 bases lay in between. The CDR3 loop reads CASNGPSSYNEQFF. CDR3 bases: TGTGCCAGTAACGGTCCTAGCAGCTACAATGAGCAGTTCTTC.

The CDR3 spells CASSDRGNQPQHF. The CDR3 DNA reads as TGTGCCAGCAGTGATCGGGGGAATCAGCCCCAGCATTTT. The V gene is TRBV6-1, the J gene TRBJ1-5, with D tentatively TRBD1 (5 bases). This CDR3 is 13 amino acids long. CDR1 and CDR2 (germline): MNHNS, SASEGT. V was trimmed by 3 bases and J by 4 bases, leaving 7 bases between them.

The rearrangement links TRBV7-9 to TRBJ2-1; tentative D call: TRBD2 (6 bases). Germline CDR1 is SEHNR and CDR2 is FQNEAQ (reference sequence). V shed 5 bases and J shed 3 bases, with 14 bases lying between them. The CDR3 is made up of 15 amino acids. The CDR3 DNA follows: TGTGCCAGCAGCCCACGGACTATCATCTACAATGAGCAGTTCTTC. This translates into CASSPRTIIYNEQFF. Filled out from reference TRBV7-9 and TRBJ2-1, the complete variable domain reads DTGVSQNPRHKITKRGQNVTFRCDPISEHNRLYWYRQTLGQGPEFLTYFQNEAQLEKSRLLSDRFSAERPKGSFSTLEIQRTEQGDSAMYLCASSPRTIIYNEQFFGPGTRLTVL.

This chain uses TRBV4-2 with TRBJ1-3, with unresolved D. Germline assignment: CDR1 LGHNA and CDR2 YNFKEQ. This CDR3 spans 16 amino acids. Trimming left V 4 bases short and J 4 bases short, with 17 bases between. The CDR3 loop is CASSPQLGGIGNTIYF. The CDR3 region has the DNA TGTGCCAGCAGCCCCCAGCTGGGAGGGATCGGAAACACCATATATTTT.

The J gene is TRBJ2-7, the V gene TRBV9; TRBD2 matches 9 bases. The CDR3 has 16 residues. Germline assignment: CDR1 SGDLS and CDR2 YYNGEE. The ends lost 0 bases at V and 2 bases at J; junction bases unmatched: 6. In DNA form, the CDR3 reads TGTGCCAGCAGCGTAGTACCGTCTAGCGGGACCTACGAGCAGTACTTC. Translated, it gives CASSVVPSSGTYEQYF.

This chain uses TRBV9 with TRBJ2-1; TRBD1 matches at 10 bases. The V segment lost 4 bases and the J segment 7 bases; nucleotides outside the gene matches: 8. The CDR3 spans 15 residues. The V gene's germline CDR1 is SGDLS and CDR2 YYNGEE. CDR3 region: CASSYRQGAGNEQFF. DNA of the CDR3: TGTGCCAGCAGCTACCGACAGGGGGCAGGGAATGAGCAGTTCTTC.

The genes are TRBV29-1 and TRBJ2-1; 8 positions match TRBD1. This CDR3 region has 14 residues. Germline V lookup: CDR1 SQVTM, CDR2 ANQGSEA. J was trimmed by 5 bases and V by 6 bases; bases with no gene match: 9. The CDR3 is CSVGRQGKDNEQFF. The CDR3 nucleotides are TGCAGCGTGGGGAGACAGGGGAAAGACAATGAGCAGTTCTTC.

The chain employs TRBV18 and TRBJ1-4; 9 bases match TRBD1. Losses at the gene ends were 3 bases for V and 7 bases for J; bases not matched to a gene: 12. The CDR3 extends over 17 amino acids. The germline V gene has CDR1 KGHSH and CDR2 LQKENI. CDR3: CASSPLPRTGVGEKLFF. CDR3 nucleotide sequence: TGTGCCAGCTCACCCCTACCGAGGACAGGGGTGGGTGAAAAACTGTTTTTT.

The chain combines TRBV18 with TRBJ1-1, with a weak D call TRBD1 (6 bases). Germline V gene sequence: CDR1 KGHSH, CDR2 LQKENI. The V end lost 2 bases, the J end lost 9 bases, and 13 bases lay between the germline ends. CDR3 size: 13 residues. Here the CDR3 reads CASSPRDNPKAFF. DNA of the CDR3: TGTGCCAGCTCACCAAGGGACAATCCAAAAGCTTTCTTT. The full variable domain, completed using reference TRBV18 and TRBJ1-1, is NAGVMQNPRHLVRRRGQEARLRCSPMKGHSHVYWYRQLPEEGLKFMVYLQKENIIDESGMPKERFSAEFPKEGPSILRIQQVVRGDSAAYFCASSPRDNPKAFFGQGTRLTVV.

The rearrangement joins TRBV5-1 to TRBJ1-2; D is uncertain. The V and J ends lost 0 bases and 2 bases respectively, with 8 bases between them. The CDR3 covers 14 residues. Germline CDR1 SGHRS, CDR2 YFSETQ. CDR3 bases: TGCGCCAGCAGCTTGGCCACAGTGAACTATGGCTACACCTTC. Translation: CASSLATVNYGYTF.

The chain employs TRBV24-1 and TRBJ2-3; no clear D. This CDR3 comprises 15 residues. Germline-derived CDR1 and CDR2 are KGHDR and SFDVKD. Trimming removed 9 bases from V and 1 base from J, with 16 bases in between. The CDR3 sequence: CATQDISSGTDTQYF. CDR3 in DNA: TGTGCCACCCAGGATATATCGTCGGGCACAGATACGCAGTATTTT.

This chain joins TRBV10-3 and TRBJ2-1, with no clear D. The CDR3 has 15 residues. The V gene's germline CDR1 is ENHRY and CDR2 SYGVKD. V was shortened by 2 bases and J by 0 bases, with 8 bases between the two germline ends. Written as DNA, the CDR3 is TGTGCCATCAGTGAGCCTAGGAGCTCCTACAATGAGCAGTTCTTC. Protein: CAISEPRSSYNEQFF.

The chain is built from TRBV7-8 and TRBJ2-7, with 7 bases fitting TRBD1. Trimming removed 5 bases from V and 7 bases from J; junction bases left unmatched: 17. This CDR3 has 16 amino acids. Germline CDR1 is SGHVS and CDR2 is FQNEAQ. The DNA for the CDR3 is TGTGCCAGCAGCCTAACCGGGACAGAGCCCTTAGGGGAGCAGTACTTC. Protein product: CASSLTGTEPLGEQYF.

The gene calls are TRBV25-1 and TRBJ2-3, with D perhaps matching TRBD2 (5 bases). Deletions cut 1 base from V and 0 bases from J, with 11 bases between. The CDR3 spans 16 residues. Germline V gene data show CDR1 as MGHDK and CDR2 as SYGVNS. CDR3: CASSESKRKSTDTQYF. CDR3 sequence (DNA): TGTGCCAGCAGTGAATCTAAGCGGAAAAGCACAGATACGCAGTATTTT.

This rearrangement joins TRBV7-6 to TRBJ2-3, with 8 bases fitting TRBD2. After removal of 9 bases from V and 6 bases from J, the junction contained 14 bases not matched to a gene. Germline values: CDR1 SGHVS, CDR2 FNYEAQ. CDR3 length: 15 residues. CDR3 bases: TGTGCCAGTCGGAGCGGGAGACAGTTCGGGGATACGCAGTATTTT. Its protein product is CASRSGRQFGDTQYF.

V is TRBV30 and J is TRBJ1-2; no clear D. Germline values: CDR1 GTSNPN, CDR2 SVGIG (reference sequence). The length of the CDR3 is 12 residues. Trimming stripped 4 bases from V and 9 bases from J, with 15 bases between. This CDR3 is CAWNTGRPSYTF. CDR3 coding DNA: TGTGCCTGGAACACCGGGAGGCCTAGCTACACCTTC.

This clone was found once. This chain links TRBV6-4 with TRBJ1-1; 9 bases agree with TRBD1. Per germline, CDR1 MRHNA and CDR2 SNTAGT. Trimming removed 10 bases from V and 8 bases from J; junction bases left unmatched: 8. This CDR3 contains 12 residues. This CDR3 reads CAIIRDREEAFF. For the CDR3, the DNA is TGTGCCATCATACGGGACAGGGAGGAAGCTTTCTTT.

This chain connects TRBV6-2 or TRBV6-3 to TRBJ2-5; D is possibly TRBD2 (6 bases). The CDR3 is made up of 16 amino acids. Germline CDR1 MNHEY, CDR2 SVGEGT. The V gene lost 2 bases and the J gene lost 5 bases, with 18 bases spanning the gap. CDR3 loop: CASSYPGHNGGETQYF. CDR3 bases: TGTGCCAGCAGTTACCCAGGACATAATGGGGGGGAGACCCAGTACTTC.

This chain joins TRBV7-2 and TRBJ2-7; no reliable D call. The germline V gene encodes CDR1 SGHTA and CDR2 FQGNSA. V lost 0 bases and J 3 bases, leaving 6 bases between the germline ends. This CDR3 spans 13 amino acids. As DNA, the CDR3 is TGTGCCAGCAGCTTAGCCTACGACTACGAGCAGTACTTC. Translating gives CASSLAYDYEQYF.

This chain joins TRBV24-1 and TRBJ2-1; 7 positions agree with TRBD1. This CDR3 region has 15 residues. The V gene end was trimmed by 4 bases and the J gene end by 12 bases; junction bases not matched to a gene: 14. The V gene's germline CDR1 is KGHDR and CDR2 SFDVKD. In DNA, the CDR3 is TGTGCCACCAGTGACCTGACAGGGCCGAGCGCCCGGCAGTTCTTC. Protein: CATSDLTGPSARQFF.

The chain is built from TRBV6-4 and TRBJ1-2; tentatively, D is TRBD1 (6 bases). Between the trimmed V and J ends, which lost 5 bases and 4 bases, there was a span of 14 bases. CDR3 length: 14 amino acids. The germline gives CDR1 MRHNA, CDR2 SNTAGT. The CDR3 sequence is CASSHRDSSYGYTF. The CDR3 DNA reads as TGTGCCAGCAGTCACAGGGATTCGAGCTATGGCTACACCTTC.

In its sample, this clone was seen a few times. The chain combines TRBV15 with TRBJ1-5, with D perhaps matching TRBD1 (6 bases). The V end lost 1 base, the J end lost 0 bases, and 16 bases lay between the germline ends. CDR3 length: 18 amino acids. The germline V gene encodes CDR1 LNHNV and CDR2 YYDKDF (reference sequence). The CDR3 spells CATSRGDTDFYSNQPQHF. The CDR3 DNA reads as TGTGCCACCAGCAGAGGGGACACCGACTTTTATAGCAATCAGCCCCAGCATTTT.

The chain employs TRBV5-1 and TRBJ2-3, with TRBD2 matching 10 bases. V was pared by 0 bases and J by 2 bases, with 3 bases of the junction left unmatched. CDR3 size: 16 residues. Germline V gene data show CDR1 as SGHRS and CDR2 as YFSETQ. Written as DNA, the CDR3 is TGCGCCAGCAGCTTGGCCGGGACTAGCGCCACAGATACGCAGTATTTT. It encodes CASSLAGTSATDTQYF.

The chain is built from TRBV7-2 and TRBJ2-7; D uncertain. Germline V gene sequence: CDR1 SGHTA, CDR2 FQGNSA. The V and J ends lost 5 bases and 3 bases respectively, with 14 bases between them. This CDR3 spans 14 amino acids. The CDR3: CASSLSQNVYEQYF. The CDR3, as DNA: TGTGCCAGCAGCCTCTCGCAGAATGTCTACGAGCAGTACTTC.

This clone came up once. The V and J genes are TRBV2 and TRBJ2-5; D unclear. The V gene's germline CDR1 is SNHLY and CDR2 FYNNEI. There are 11 residues in the CDR3. V lost 2 bases and J lost 5, with 3 bases in between. The CDR3 coding sequence is TGTGCCAGCAGTGAATCGGAGACCCAGTACTTC. Its protein is CASSESETQYF.